These 28 T cell receptor beta chains were sequenced from one sample in a study of shared clonotypes between healthy human individuals. The repertoire was sequenced with immunoSEQ multiplex PCR; TCRdb's copy has only in-frame clones and lacks some. This sample has under 2.5 million clones, with under 95% found just once. Material: naive CD4+ T cells from PBMCs. Subset indicated: CD45RA+ positively selected. The receptors were sampled from a man younger than 35 in good health. Some clones in this sample may be carry-over from other donors' samples.

J is TRBJ1-5 and V is TRBV2; TRBD1 matches 8 bases. Germline CDR1 and CDR2: SNHLY and FYNNEI. CDR3 length equals 13 residues. Trimming at V came to 7 bases and at J to 5 bases, leaving 4 bases not matched to a gene. Written as DNA, the CDR3 is TGTGCCAGCACTCCGGGACAGGATCAGCCCCAGCATTTT. Translation: CASTPGQDQPQHF.

V gene TRBV4-1 combines with J gene TRBJ2-5; D is undetermined. Between the trimmed V and J ends, which lost 3 bases and 5 bases, there was a span of 10 bases. From germline, CDR1 is MGHRA and CDR2 YSYEKL. The CDR3 extends over 13 amino acids. CDR3 region: CASSQILGETQYF. In DNA form, the CDR3 reads TGCGCCAGCAGCCAGATTCTGGGGGAGACCCAGTACTTC.

With regard to this clone: This specimen includes other DNA sequences encoding the same CDR3. The gene calls are TRBV5-1 and TRBJ2-7, with 9 bases aligning to TRBD1. J lost 2 bases, V lost 4 bases, and 4 bases had no gene match. CDR1 and CDR2 from the germline V gene are SGHRS and YFSETQ. The CDR3 is 14 amino acids. CDR3 region: CASSQGQGAYEQYF. The CDR3 nucleotides are TGCGCCAGCAGCCAGGGACAGGGCGCCTACGAGCAGTACTTC.

With regard to this clone: Other DNA sequences in the same sample also yield this CDR3. The chain recombines TRBV9 with TRBJ2-2, with no clear D. Germline CDR1 is SGDLS and CDR2 is YYNGEE. CDR3 size: 15 residues. The V end was cut by 2 bases, the J end by 1 base, with 9 bases between. The CDR3 region has the DNA TGTGCCAGCAGCGTCAGGACGGGGAACACCGGGGAGCTGTTTTTT. Translation gives CASSVRTGNTGELFF.

As concerns this clone: The same CDR3 is also encoded by other DNA sequences in this sample. The CDR3 protein is CASSVGTGAGNTIYF. CDR3 nucleotides: TGTGCCAGCAGCGTAGGAACAGGAGCTGGAAACACCATATATTTT. This sequence joins TRBV9 and TRBJ1-3, with TRBD1 as a possible D gene (5 bases). Germline CDR1 reads SGDLS; CDR2 reads YYNGEE. V lost 0 bases to trimming and J lost 2 bases, with 9 bases between them. The CDR3 loop spans 15 amino acids.

This chain connects TRBV7-9 to TRBJ2-3; maybe TRBD1 (7 bases). CDR3 length equals 16 residues. CDR1 and CDR2 from the germline V gene are SEHNR and FQNEAQ (reference sequence). V gave up 4 bases and J gave up 5 bases, with 19 bases separating them. The CDR3 nucleotides read TGTGCCAGCAGCTCCCGGACAGGAGGGGTGTTAGATACGCAGTATTTT. This codes for CASSSRTGGVLDTQYF.

CDR3 sequence: CASSLGRTAYNEQFF. The DNA of the CDR3 is TGCGCCAGCAGCTTGGGCCGGACAGCTTACAATGAGCAGTTCTTC. The rearrangement links TRBV5-1 to TRBJ2-1; weak D call: TRBD1 (6 bases). The CDR3 totals 15 residues. The V and J ends lost 0 bases and 4 bases respectively, with 11 bases between them. CDR1 SGHRS and CDR2 YFSETQ come from the germline V gene.

The V gene is TRBV5-3, the J gene TRBJ2-7; D perhaps matches TRBD1 (6 bases). TRBV5-3 has ORF status, its function being uncertain. The V end lost 4 bases, the J end lost 3 bases, and 17 bases lay between the germline ends. The CDR3 is 15 residues long. The CDR3 DNA reads as TGTGCCAGAAGCGCAACTCCAACAGGGTGCTACGAGCAGTACTTC. Translating it yields CARSATPTGCYEQYF.

The chain employs TRBV15 and TRBJ1-2; D uncertain. The germline V gene encodes CDR1 LNHNV and CDR2 YYDKDF (reference sequence). The V and J ends lost 1 base and 5 bases respectively, with 8 bases between them. The CDR3 spans 13 residues. The CDR3 sequence: CATSRARAYGYTF. As DNA, the CDR3 is TGTGCCACCAGCAGAGCAAGGGCTTATGGCTACACCTTC.

This chain uses TRBV18 with TRBJ1-1; D call uncertain. Germline V gene lookup returns CDR1 KGHSH and CDR2 LQKENI. The V end lost 2 bases, the J end lost 2 bases, and 12 bases lay between the germline ends. This CDR3 has 15 amino acids. CDR3 loop: CASSPIPADNTEAFF. CDR3 nucleotides: TGTGCCAGCTCACCAATACCCGCAGATAACACTGAAGCTTTCTTT.

For this clone: Since the CDR3 does not end with the conserved phenylalanine or tryptophan, this likely comes from a read error. Because the CDR3's place on the DNA is in doubt, the DNA is left out and the CDR3 is given as listed by TCRdb. This chain connects TRBV10-1 to TRBJ2-7; the D call TRBD2 from the table was never checked on the DNA. The CDR3 spans 11 residues, counting both ends. Looked up from germline, CDR1 is WNHNN and CDR2 is SYGVQD (reference sequence). CDR3 sequence: CASSESTSGRP.

V usage is TRBV14 and J usage is TRBJ2-2; D is ambiguous. From germline, CDR1 is SGHDN and CDR2 FVKESK. The CDR3 covers 14 residues. With 4 bases removed from V and 5 bases from J, the gap between germline ends came to 11 bases. The CDR3 nucleotides read TGTGCCAGCAGCCGTAAAGTAAATACCGGGGAGCTGTTTTTT. Residues: CASSRKVNTGELFF.

This clone came up once. Other DNA sequences of this sample code for an identical CDR3. The chain links TRBV6-6 to TRBJ2-7; D unresolved. Trimming left V 0 bases short and J 0 bases short, with 3 bases between. Germline CDR1 MNHNY, CDR2 SVGAGI (reference sequence). CDR3 length equals 13 residues. CDR3: CASSYSGSYEQYF. As DNA, the CDR3 is TGTGCCAGCAGTTACTCAGGCTCCTACGAGCAGTACTTC.

There are a few counts of this clone. V and J are TRBV7-3 and TRBJ1-1; D is perhaps TRBD1 (5 bases). CDR3 size: 15 residues. Germline V gene lookup returns CDR1 SGHTA and CDR2 FQGTGA. The V gene lost 2 bases and the J gene lost 4 bases, with 14 bases spanning the gap. CDR3 protein: CASSLEPGRGTEAFF. DNA of the CDR3: TGTGCCAGCAGCTTAGAACCAGGGAGAGGCACTGAAGCTTTCTTT.

The rearrangement uses TRBV7-8 and TRBJ1-4; TRBD1 is a possible D gene (6 bases). CDR3 size: 16 residues. Germline lookup yields CDR1 SGHVS and CDR2 FQNEAQ. V was trimmed by 5 bases and J by 0 bases, leaving 13 bases between them. Here the CDR3 reads CASSPGQTSTNEKLFF. The CDR3 DNA is TGTGCCAGCAGCCCTGGACAGACCTCAACTAATGAAAAACTGTTTTTT.

The gene calls are TRBV6-6 and TRBJ2-1; D is ambiguous. The V end lost 2 bases, the J end lost 0 bases, and 8 bases lay between the germline ends. From germline, CDR1 is MNHNY and CDR2 SVGAGI (reference sequence). The CDR3 length is 15 residues. The CDR3 loop is CASSYATNSYNEQFF. In DNA, the CDR3 is TGTGCCAGCAGTTACGCGACGAACTCCTACAATGAGCAGTTCTTC.

Comment on this clone: The junction shows a germline mismatch at one end, possibly a read error. The rearrangement uses TRBV18 and TRBJ1-2; D is ambiguous. The CDR3 is 14 amino acids. In germline, CDR1 is KGHSH, CDR2 LQKENI. This CDR3 is CASSPGRRNYDYTF. CDR3 bases: TGTGCCAGCTCCCCCGGACGGCGGAACTATGACTACACCTTC.

CDR3 sequence reads: CASSLEGGGQPQHF. DNA of the CDR3: TGCGCCAGCAGCCTAGAGGGAGGGGGTCAGCCCCAGCATTTT. This chain links TRBV4-1 with TRBJ1-5; tentative D call: TRBD1 (6 bases). With 4 bases removed from V and 6 bases from J, the gap between germline ends came to 13 bases. Germline values: CDR1 MGHRA, CDR2 YSYEKL. This CDR3 is 14 amino acids long.

The chain couples TRBV19 to TRBJ2-5; D gene unclear. The CDR3 sequence is 14 residues long. The V and J ends lost 6 bases and 2 bases respectively, with 13 bases between them. From germline, CDR1 is LNHDA and CDR2 SQIVND (reference sequence). For the CDR3, the DNA is TGTGCCAGTAGCCGGTTGGGCAGACAAGAGACCCAGTACTTC. This translates into CASSRLGRQETQYF.

This chain links TRBV5-1 with TRBJ1-1; D not certain. Trimming took 1 base from V and 7 from J, leaving 11 bases between them. Germline V lookup: CDR1 SGHRS, CDR2 YFSETQ. The CDR3 contains 13 residues. The CDR3 spells CASSLRGEFEAFF. The CDR3 DNA reads as TGCGCCAGCAGCTTGAGAGGAGAGTTTGAAGCTTTCTTT. Looking up the rest from reference TRBV5-1 and TRBJ1-1 gives the full variable domain: KAGVTQTPRYLIKTRGQQVTLSCSPISGHRSVSWYQQTPGQGLQFLFEYFSETQRNKGNFPGRFSGRQFSNSRSEMNVSTLELGDSALYLCASSLRGEFEAFFGQGTRLTVV.

The V call is TRBV7-2, the J call TRBJ2-5; D is possibly TRBD1 or TRBD2 (5 bases each). Germline loops: CDR1 SGHTA, CDR2 FQGNSA. V lost 1 base, J lost 7 bases, and 10 bases lay in between. The CDR3 spans 13 residues. CDR3 in amino acids: CASSLDLRGTQYF. The CDR3 DNA follows: TGTGCCAGCAGCTTAGATCTGAGGGGGACCCAGTACTTC.

DNA for the CDR3: TGTGCCAGCTGGTCTGAGACAGGCCCTCGTGGCTACACCTTC. As protein: CASWSETGPRGYTF. The chain employs TRBV28 and TRBJ1-2, with a possible D match to TRBD1 (6 bases). Germline CDR1 reads MDHEN; CDR2 reads SYDVKM. The CDR3 length is 14 residues. The V end lost 8 bases, the J end lost 7 bases, and 20 bases lay between the germline ends.

As for this clone: Other nucleotide sequences in the sample specify the same CDR3. The rearrangement joins TRBV28 to TRBJ1-4; D gene unclear. The CDR3 contains 13 residues. Germline V gives CDR1 MDHEN, CDR2 SYDVKM. The ends were cut back, 6 bases at V and 0 bases at J, with 5 bases in the middle. CDR3 DNA: TGTGCCAGCAGGGATTCAACTAATGAAAAACTGTTTTTT. It translates to CASRDSTNEKLFF.

The CDR3 nucleotides read TGTGCCAGCAGTTTTTTCGGGGCCCGGAAAACTGAAGCTTTCTTT. Translating it yields CASSFFGARKTEAFF. The chain recombines TRBV28 with TRBJ1-1; D might be TRBD1 (5 bases). V was clipped by 3 bases and J by 5 bases, with 16 bases between them. The germline V gene has CDR1 MDHEN and CDR2 SYDVKM. This CDR3 region has 15 residues.

The chain recombines TRBV18 with TRBJ2-6, with TRBD1 matching 8 bases. The germline CDR1 and CDR2 sequences are KGHSH and LQKENI. Trimming removed 3 bases from V and 0 bases from J; junction bases left unmatched: 7. The CDR3 length is 18 residues. The CDR3 bases are TGTGCCAGCTCACCCTCCGGGACAGGCAACTCTGGGGCCAACGTCCTGACTTTC. This codes for CASSPSGTGNSGANVLTF. Drawing the rest from reference TRBV18 and TRBJ2-6, the complete variable domain is NAGVMQNPRHLVRRRGQEARLRCSPMKGHSHVYWYRQLPEEGLKFMVYLQKENIIDESGMPKERFSAEFPKEGPSILRIQQVVRGDSAAYFCASSPSGTGNSGANVLTFGAGSRLTVL.

The chain joins TRBV19 to TRBJ1-4; D uncertain. CDR3 length equals 15 residues. Germline V gene data show CDR1 as LNHDA and CDR2 as SQIVND (reference sequence). V was clipped by 6 bases and J by 5 bases, with 16 bases between them. The CDR3 loop is CASRFRVPGNEKLFF. The DNA of the CDR3 is TGTGCCAGTAGATTCCGGGTGCCGGGGAATGAAAAACTGTTTTTT.

Of note for this clone: This sample includes further DNA sequences coding for the same CDR3. The CDR3 nucleotides read TGTGCCACCAGTCGGGGCCGTACCTACGAGCAGTACTTC. Amino acid sequence: CATSRGRTYEQYF. J is TRBJ2-7 and V is TRBV15, with D possibly called TRBD1 or TRBD2 (5 bases each). This CDR3 is 13 amino acids long. Deletions cut 6 bases from V and 2 bases from J, with 11 bases between. Germline V gene lookup returns CDR1 LNHNV and CDR2 YYDKDF (reference sequence).

The chain recombines TRBV4-1 with TRBJ1-1; D remains ambiguous. Germline V CDR1 and CDR2: MGHRA, YSYEKL. CDR3 length: 13 residues. V gave up 1 base and J gave up 6 bases, with 9 bases separating them. The CDR3 DNA follows: TGCGCCAGCAGCCAAGTTTCCCGGGCTGAAGCTTTCTTT. Translated, it gives CASSQVSRAEAFF.